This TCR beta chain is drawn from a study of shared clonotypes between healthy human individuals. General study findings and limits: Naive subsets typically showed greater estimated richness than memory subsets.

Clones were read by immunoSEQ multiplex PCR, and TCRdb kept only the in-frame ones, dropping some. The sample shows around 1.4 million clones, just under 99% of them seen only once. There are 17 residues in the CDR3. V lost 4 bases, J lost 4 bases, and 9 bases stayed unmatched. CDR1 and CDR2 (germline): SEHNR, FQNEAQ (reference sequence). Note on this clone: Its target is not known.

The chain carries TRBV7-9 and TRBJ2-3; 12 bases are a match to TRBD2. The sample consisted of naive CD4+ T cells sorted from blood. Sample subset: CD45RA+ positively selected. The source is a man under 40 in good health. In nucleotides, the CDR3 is TGTGCCAGCAGCTCCTCGAGACTAGCGGGAGAGTCAGATACGCAGTATTTT. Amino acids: CASSSSRLAGESDTQYF.